This TCR beta chain is from a study of T-cell reconstitution after alpha-beta-depleted transplantation in children. V lost 4 bases to trimming and J lost 14 bases, with 30 bases between them. Germline CDR1 and CDR2: LGHNT and FRNRAP. The CDR3 runs to 17 residues. Overall study results and limits: It was reported that alpha-beta T cells came from several hundred expanded graft clones (about two months after transplant).

Preparing the TCRbeta library involved the use of unique molecular identifiers. TCRdb re-called the PCR reads with MiXCR, one entry per CDR3 protein. The sample has 97,000 or so distinct CDR3 sequences, less than 6% seen once; the top ten hold about 6%. This clonotype was detected many times. Antigen: not known. The source is a female patient aged 2 to 10 who had a stem cell transplant for Fanconi anemia, so the T cells may come from the graft donor. The chain links TRBV12-5 to TRBJ2-4; D might be TRBD1 (6 bases). The sequenced sample was PBMCs, mostly from graft donor cells, obtained 60 days after TCRalphabeta/CD19-depleted stem cell transplant. This chain's CDR3 is CASGSSVARTGPPSEYF. CDR3 coding DNA: TGTGCTAGTGGTTCCTCTGTGGCCAGAACAGGGCCTCCCTCAGAGTACTTC. Full variable domain (outside the CDR3, taken from reference TRBV12-5 and TRBJ2-4): DARVTQTPRHKVTEMGQEVTMRCQPILGHNTVFWYRQTMMQGLELLAYFRNRAPLDDSGMPKDRFSAEMPDATLATLKIQPSEPRDSAVYFCASGSSVARTGPPSEYFGAGTRLSVL.